This T cell receptor (beta chain) comes out of a study of T cell repertoires in cytomegalovirus infection. Study summary: Through public TCR beta signatures, both CMV infection and matching HLA type were indicated.

As concerns this clonotype: The target antigen is unknown.

Study-wide results and caveats: Identification of carriers of CMV plus the relevant HLA was achieved through cumulative public TCR beta family frequency. HLA-C-restricted CMV clonotypes gave the most frequent clonotype in two of eight donors.

The germline V and J ends were trimmed by 9 bases and 3 bases, with 15 bases remaining between them. CDR3 length: 13 residues. TCRdb reanalysed the reads using MiXCR and keeps one entry per CDR3 protein. This sample carries 510,000 or so distinct CDR3 sequences, roughly 29% of them seen once, and the ten largest clones take around 13%. This receptor was identified in a human donor in good health (CMV status not recorded). Some clones in this sample may be carry-over from other donors' samples. This sequence joins TRBV12-3 or TRBV12-4 and TRBJ2-7; D not resolved. The sequenced material came from PBMCs. The CDR3 sequence is CARGVGRDYEQYF. In DNA, the CDR3 is TGTGCCAGGGGCGTCGGCAGAGACTACGAGCAGTACTTC.